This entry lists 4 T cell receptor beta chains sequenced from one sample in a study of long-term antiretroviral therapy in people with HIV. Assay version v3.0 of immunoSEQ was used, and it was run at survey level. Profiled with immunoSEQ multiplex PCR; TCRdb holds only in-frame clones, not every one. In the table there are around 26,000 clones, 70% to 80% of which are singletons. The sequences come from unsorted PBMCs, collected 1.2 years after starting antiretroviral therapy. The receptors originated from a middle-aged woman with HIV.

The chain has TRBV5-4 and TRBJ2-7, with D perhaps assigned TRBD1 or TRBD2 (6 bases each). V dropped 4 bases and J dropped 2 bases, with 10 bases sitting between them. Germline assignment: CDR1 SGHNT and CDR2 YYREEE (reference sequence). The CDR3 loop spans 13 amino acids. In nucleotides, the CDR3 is TGTGCCAGCAGCCCCCGGGGGCCCTACGAGCAGTACTTC. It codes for CASSPRGPYEQYF.

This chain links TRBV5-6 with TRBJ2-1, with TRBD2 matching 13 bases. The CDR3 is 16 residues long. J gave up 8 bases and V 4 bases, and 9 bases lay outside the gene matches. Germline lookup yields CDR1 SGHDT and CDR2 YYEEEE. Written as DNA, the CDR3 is TGTGCCAGCAGCCCCTGGACTAGCGGGAGTTTCTATGAGCAGTTCTTC. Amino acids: CASSPWTSGSFYEQFF.

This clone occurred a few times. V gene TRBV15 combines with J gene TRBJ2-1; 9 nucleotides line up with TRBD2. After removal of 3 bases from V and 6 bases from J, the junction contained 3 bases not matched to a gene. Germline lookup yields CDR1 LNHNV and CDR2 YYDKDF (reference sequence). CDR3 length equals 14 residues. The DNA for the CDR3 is TGTGCCACCAGCAGGTTAGCGGGAGCCAATGAGCAGTTCTTC. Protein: CATSRLAGANEQFF.

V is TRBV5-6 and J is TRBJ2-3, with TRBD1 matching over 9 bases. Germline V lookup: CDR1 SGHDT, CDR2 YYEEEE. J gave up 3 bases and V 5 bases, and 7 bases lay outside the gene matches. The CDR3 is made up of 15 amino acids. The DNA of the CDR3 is TGTGCCAGCAGACCAACCGGGACAGGGACAGATACGCAGTATTTT. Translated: CASRPTGTGTDTQYF. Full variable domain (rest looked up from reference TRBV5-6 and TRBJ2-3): DAGVTQSPTHLIKTRGQQVTLRCSPKSGHDTVSWYQQALGQGPQFIFQYYEEEERQRGNFPDRFSGHQFPNYSSELNVNALLLGDSALYLCASRPTGTGTDTQYFGPGTRLTVL.